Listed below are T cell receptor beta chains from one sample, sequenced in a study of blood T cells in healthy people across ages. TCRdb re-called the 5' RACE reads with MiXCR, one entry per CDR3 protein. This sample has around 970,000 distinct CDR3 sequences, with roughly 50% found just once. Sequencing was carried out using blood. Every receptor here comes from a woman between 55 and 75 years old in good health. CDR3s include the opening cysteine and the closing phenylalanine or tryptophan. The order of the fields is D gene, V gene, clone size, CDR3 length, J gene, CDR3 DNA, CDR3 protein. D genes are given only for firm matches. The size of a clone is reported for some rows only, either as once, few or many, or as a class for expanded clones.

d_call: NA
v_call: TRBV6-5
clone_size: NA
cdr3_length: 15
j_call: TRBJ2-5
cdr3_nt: TGTGCCAGCAGTTACTCCGGGGGATTTGGGGAGACCCAGTACTTC
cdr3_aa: CASSYSGGFGETQYF

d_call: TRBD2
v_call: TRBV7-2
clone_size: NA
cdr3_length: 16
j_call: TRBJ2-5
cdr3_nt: TGTGCCAGCAGCTCACCGCCTAGCGGCCACTGGGAGACCCAGTACTTC
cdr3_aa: CASSSPPSGHWETQYF

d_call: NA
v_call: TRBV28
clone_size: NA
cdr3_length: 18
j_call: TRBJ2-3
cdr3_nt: TGTGCCAGCAGTTTTTTGTGGACGGCAAGGCGTCGCACAGATACGCAGTATTTT
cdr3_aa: CASSFLWTARRRTDTQYF

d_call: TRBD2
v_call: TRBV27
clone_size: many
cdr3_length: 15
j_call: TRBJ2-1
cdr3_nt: TGTGCCAGCAGCCGCGGGACTAGCGGGAGTAATGAGCAGTTCTTC
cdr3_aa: CASSRGTSGSNEQFF

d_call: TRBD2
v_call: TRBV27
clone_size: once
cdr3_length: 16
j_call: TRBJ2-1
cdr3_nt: TGTGCCAGCAGTCGCTATAGCGGGGGGCGATACAATGAGCAGTTCTTC
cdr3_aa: CASSRYSGGRYNEQFF

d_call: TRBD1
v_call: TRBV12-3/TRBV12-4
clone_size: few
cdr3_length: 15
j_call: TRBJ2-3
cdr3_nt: TGTGCCAGCAGTCGTTGGACAGGGGCGGCAGATACGCAGTATTTT
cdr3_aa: CASSRWTGAADTQYF

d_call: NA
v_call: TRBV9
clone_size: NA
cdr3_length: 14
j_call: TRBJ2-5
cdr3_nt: TGTGCCAGCAGCGTAGTGTGGGAGAAAGAGACCCAGTACTTC
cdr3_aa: CASSVVWEKETQYF

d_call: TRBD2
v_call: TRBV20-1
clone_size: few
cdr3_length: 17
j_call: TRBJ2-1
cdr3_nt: TGCAGCCCTACCTTGGGACTAGCGGGAGGGCCGGGGTATGAGCAGTTCTTC
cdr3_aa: CSPTLGLAGGPGYEQFF

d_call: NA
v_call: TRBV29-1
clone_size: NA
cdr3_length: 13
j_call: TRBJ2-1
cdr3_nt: TGCAGCGTTGGCAGGGAGGCCTACAATGAGCAGTTCTTC
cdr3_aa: CSVGREAYNEQFF

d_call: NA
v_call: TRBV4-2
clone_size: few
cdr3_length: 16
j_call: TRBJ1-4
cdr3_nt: TGTGCCAGCAGCCAAGATTCTCAGAGCCTAAATGAAAAACTGTTTTTT
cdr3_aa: CASSQDSQSLNEKLFF

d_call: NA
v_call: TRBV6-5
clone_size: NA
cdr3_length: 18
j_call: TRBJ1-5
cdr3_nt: TGTGCCAGCAGTTACGGGCACCTCAGGGGAATTAGCAATCAGCCCCAGCATTTT
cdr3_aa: CASSYGHLRGISNQPQHF